This T cell receptor (beta chain) was retrieved from a study of cytomegalovirus exposure and HLA in healthy donors. Study-level findings and limits: Most TCR sequences were rare, but some public TCRs occurred in many donors. TCR beta sequences reportedly predicted most subjects' HLA-A and HLA-B alleles accurately.

Points on this clone: Its antigen is not identified.

60 Vbeta and 13 Jbeta primers were used in PCR. The assay was immunoSEQ multiplex PCR, and TCRdb's table has in-frame clones only and misses some. The table has 100,000 to 150,000 clones, approximately 80% seen once. Germline V CDR1 and CDR2: LNHDA, SQIVND (reference sequence). The ends lost 3 bases at V and 4 bases at J; junction bases unmatched: 2. The CDR3 has 14 amino acids. The sequencing sample was made of PBMCs. The gene calls are TRBV19 and TRBJ2-7; 11 nucleotides agree with TRBD2. The receptor's source is a woman under 30 in good health and CMV-seronegative. The CDR3 DNA sequence: TGTGCCAGTAGTATCACTAGCGGGGGTTACGAGCAGTACTTC. Translated, it gives CASSITSGGYEQYF.